Each of the 8 T cell receptor beta chains below was sequenced from the same sample in a study of shared clonotypes between healthy human individuals (TCRdb year 2020). The protocol used for the library was the immunoSEQ multiplex PCR assay. TCRdb stores this immuneACCESS table with in-frame sequences only. Part of the clones is absent; in the studies checked, under half of the shortfall reflects unresolved V genes, and no reason is known for the rest. For this sample there are 2.3 million or so clones; 80% to 95% appear just once. The biggest ten clones account for 0.35% to 0.45% of the sample. The sample comprised naive CD4+ T cells from PBMCs. The sample's cell subset or site label, in plain terms: CD45RA+ positively selected. Source of these receptors: a man in his late teens or twenties in good health. Some clones in this sample may be carry-over from other donors' samples.

J is TRBJ1-4 and V is TRBV6-1, with a weak D call TRBD1 (6 bases). The CDR3 is made up of 15 amino acids. The germline gives CDR1 MNHNS, CDR2 SASEGT. Between the trimmed V and J ends, which lost 9 bases and 4 bases, there was a span of 18 bases. The CDR3 bases are TGTGCCAGTCAAGAAGGGGGGCAGCTTAATGAAAAACTGTTTTTT. The encoded protein is CASQEGGQLNEKLFF.

About this clone: Other nucleotide sequences from this sample produce the same CDR3. The rearrangement links TRBV5-1 to TRBJ1-3, with D hard to call. The CDR3 loop spans 15 amino acids. V lost 0 bases, J lost 0 bases, and 7 bases lay in between. The germline V gene has CDR1 SGHRS and CDR2 YFSETQ. The CDR3 DNA reads as TGCGCCAGCAGCTTGGGAGACTACTCTGGAAACACCATATATTTT. Amino acid sequence: CASSLGDYSGNTIYF.

The V gene is TRBV18, the J gene TRBJ2-2; 10 nucleotides agree with TRBD1. The CDR3 has 14 residues. With 3 bases clipped from V and 7 bases from J, the junction kept 2 bases outside the gene matches. Germline assignment: CDR1 KGHSH and CDR2 LQKENI. CDR3 DNA: TGTGCCAGCTCACCTGACAGGGGGCGCGGGGAGCTGTTTTTT. Amino acid sequence: CASSPDRGRGELFF.

J is TRBJ2-6 and V is TRBV5-1; D is perhaps TRBD2 (7 bases). Germline V gene lookup returns CDR1 SGHRS and CDR2 YFSETQ. This CDR3 has 18 residues. Trimming removed 7 bases at V and 4 bases at J, with 24 bases between. The CDR3 reads CASGPLAQGRAGANVLTF. The CDR3, as DNA: TGCGCCAGCGGACCCCTGGCGCAGGGGAGGGCCGGGGCCAACGTCCTGACTTTC.

The J gene is TRBJ2-1, the V gene TRBV28, with D tentatively TRBD1 or TRBD2 (5 bases each). The V gene's germline CDR1 is MDHEN and CDR2 SYDVKM. CDR3 length: 14 residues. Trimming left V 5 bases short and J 4 bases short, with 12 bases between. Here the CDR3 reads CASSPRDGYNEQFF. CDR3 DNA: TGTGCCAGCAGTCCCCGGGACGGATACAATGAGCAGTTCTTC.

This chain uses TRBV6-5 with TRBJ1-1; tentative D call: TRBD1 (5 bases). Trimming removed 0 bases from V and 4 bases from J, with 9 bases in between. The CDR3 runs 14 residues. Germline assignment: CDR1 MNHEY and CDR2 SVGAGI. The chain's CDR3 is CASSYSSGTTEAFF. For the CDR3, the DNA is TGTGCCAGCAGTTACTCGTCGGGGACCACTGAAGCTTTCTTT.

This chain uses TRBV6-1 with TRBJ2-2, with a possible D match to TRBD2 (6 bases). The CDR3 has 16 residues. The V gene lost 1 base and the J gene lost 0 bases, with 9 bases spanning the gap. Germline CDR1 and CDR2: MNHNS and SASEGT. In nucleotides, the CDR3 is TGTGCCAGCAGTGAAGTAACGGGAGCGAACACCGGGGAGCTGTTTTTT. It encodes CASSEVTGANTGELFF.

The chain combines TRBV28 with TRBJ2-7; D possibly corresponds to TRBD1 (7 bases). In germline, CDR1 is MDHEN, CDR2 SYDVKM. The V gene lost 2 bases and the J gene lost 6 bases, with 17 bases spanning the gap. The CDR3 length is 15 residues. As DNA, the CDR3 is TGTGCCAGCAGTTTAGTCTGGCAGGGGGGTCTCGAGCAGTACTTC. The encoded protein is CASSLVWQGGLEQYF.